This TCR beta chain was identified during a study of blood T cell repertoires in COVID-19 (dated by TCRdb to 2020 to 2021). With regard to the full study: Samples covering the acute and convalescent phases of COVID-19 were provided by collaborators in the United States, Italy and Spain. Nearly every sample came with metadata listing a de-identified subject ID, COVID-19 status, age in years and sex. The samples were drawn from the first 160 participants of the ongoing ImmuneRACE study and from under 1,500 subjects provided by 6 global collaborators. The material from the prospective study consisted of cDNA or gDNA derived from T cells, B-cell-depleted T cells, or PBMCs. Where HLA class I and class II types were available, the types were taken from metadata supplied by the sample provider, not from assay-based typing. Deeply sampled blood TCRbeta repertoires from subjects exposed to, actively infected with, or recovered from COVID-19 were included in the dataset. The repertoires were made available in a free public database intended to serve as a resource for research on the immune response to SARS-CoV-2. Points the paper makes about the study in general: Clinical and demographic metadata were provided uncurated, with the amount varying by source and participant.

Each collaborating institution followed its own protocols to collect whole blood in K2EDTA tubes. For TCRbeta analysis, collaborators shipped samples as frozen whole blood, isolated PBMCs, or DNA extracted from either of those sample types. With respect to this clone: Which antigen it targets is not known. Nothing much larger sits one base from this clone, and base qualities are not available.

The immunoSEQ Assay, a bias-controlled multiplex PCR, was used to amplify TCRbeta CDR3 regions from genomic DNA. As for the authors' bioinformatics: The number of nucleated cells in each sample was estimated by amplification of reference gene primers within the assay. To quantify the absolute abundance of each unique TCRbeta CDR3 rearrangement, sequence reads were collapsed and filtered. For each sample, productive Simpson clonality was calculated as the square root of Simpson's diversity index across productive rearrangements. This immuneACCESS table, as held by TCRdb, lists in-frame sequences with V and J called but not all clones. Of the missing ones, under half trace to an unresolved V gene in checked studies; the others have no known cause. Clonal size and the V and J genes are those of that table, whereas D and trimming came from the DNA. The sample table contains 250,000 to 300,000 clones; only one count was recorded for under 90% of them. Roughly 2.9% of the sample rests with the top ten.

Trimming costs V 0 bases and J 8 bases, and their ends lie 8 bases apart. The CDR3 covers 14 residues, taking in both the cysteine and the phenylalanine. Only the CDR3 DNA is retained, 42 bases long and in frame from the first base. Based on the germline V gene (reference sequence), the CDR1 and CDR2 sequences are LNHNV and YYDKDF. The sequenced material came from peripheral blood. The clonotype originates from a woman aged 60 to 75 with active or convalescent COVID-19. The chain couples TRBV15 to TRBJ1-6; a tentative D call is TRBD1 (5 bases match). The DNA reads TGTGCCACCAGCAGAGATTCCAGGGATTCACCCCTCCACTTT. It specifies CATSRDSRDSPLHF.